The rows below give T cell receptor beta chains drawn from one sample of a study of T cell responses to AZD1222 COVID-19 vaccine. Some clones are missing from TCRdb's copy, which holds only in-frame ones; the method was immunoSEQ multiplex PCR. Of some 100,000 clones listed, more than 70% were seen once; the top ten hold 1.4%. Sequenced here: peripheral blood, sampled on day 0 of AZD1222 vaccination. Source of these receptors: an adult in good health. CDR3s include the opening cysteine and the closing phenylalanine or tryptophan. Fields, in order: CDR3 protein, D gene, J gene, V gene. The D gene is left open where the match is weak.

CASSGGTGPETQYF - TRBJ2-5 TRBV7-9
CASSLRGGESYEQYF - TRBJ2-7 TRBV19
CASRTGAAGGNTIYF TRBD1 TRBJ1-3 TRBV6-1
CASASGANSYEQYF - TRBJ2-7 TRBV18
CASSNSGTGSTGELFF TRBD1 TRBJ2-2 TRBV28
CASSQEILNTGELFF - TRBJ2-2 TRBV4-3
CASSLLLDNEQFF - TRBJ2-1 TRBV12-3/TRBV12-4
CAISIGGGSSGNTIYF TRBD1 TRBJ1-3 TRBV10-3
CASTSRTVNTGELFF - TRBJ2-2 TRBV27
CASSLTPGGMGEQYF TRBD1 TRBJ2-7 TRBV7-3
CASSPSGRRENIQYF TRBD2 TRBJ2-4 TRBV28
CASSRTGEQGYTF TRBD1 TRBJ1-2 TRBV6-6
CASSTGGDRGNQPQHF - TRBJ1-5 TRBV19
CASSQEGGQPYGYTF - TRBJ1-2 TRBV4-3
CASSLSGEETQYF - TRBJ2-5 TRBV12-3/TRBV12-4
CASSCRFGQPQHF - TRBJ1-5 TRBV21-1
CASSPGGTSGTDTQYF TRBD2 TRBJ2-3 TRBV5-1
CAWNPLGGEGGYTF - TRBJ1-2 TRBV30
CASGSGTDTQYF - TRBJ2-3 TRBV6-5
CASSRKVPLTDTQYF - TRBJ2-3 TRBV19
CASTSTGLDQFF - TRBJ2-1 TRBV7-9
CASSLGLRGEETQYF - TRBJ2-5 TRBV5-1
CASSLEFSANYGYTF - TRBJ1-2 TRBV7-2
CATSDNSAGVSYEQYF - TRBJ2-7 TRBV24-1
CSVGQATEAFF - TRBJ1-1 TRBV29-1
CASSEDGRGNEQFF - TRBJ2-1 TRBV2
CASSAGTGVNIQYF TRBD1 TRBJ2-4 TRBV7-9
CASSPQGGGEKLFF TRBD1 TRBJ1-4 TRBV2
CASSLSVSSYNEQFF - TRBJ2-1 TRBV7-2
CASSSSGGSGNTIYF TRBD1 TRBJ1-3 TRBV27
CASSPGRPNEKLFF - TRBJ1-4 TRBV5-5
CASSFPGTNEKLFF - TRBJ1-4 TRBV5-5
CAWSFRDKQTF - TRBJ1-2 TRBV30
CASSQETGTQYF - TRBJ2-3 TRBV11-2
CASRTYTGGIDWYGYTF - TRBJ1-2 TRBV7-9
CASSNRHMNTEAFF - TRBJ1-1 TRBV19
CASSQLPIGLSNTGELFF - TRBJ2-2 TRBV3-1/TRBV3-2
CASSQDGGYNEQFF - TRBJ2-1 TRBV4-1
CASSRLAGVYNEQFF TRBD2 TRBJ2-1 TRBV14
CATKGIDNTEAFF - TRBJ1-1 TRBV24-1
CASSITGGRSGNTIYF - TRBJ1-3 TRBV19
CASSLSTGPYYEQYF - TRBJ2-7 TRBV27
CATSKDGVNTEAFF - TRBJ1-1 TRBV15
CASRTRTSGRLEQFF TRBD2 TRBJ2-1 TRBV5-6
CASSDWDRAKGKQFF TRBD1 TRBJ2-1 TRBV6-4
CASSPDRRSEDEAFF - TRBJ1-1 TRBV5-1
CASSSSHRDGQPQHF - TRBJ1-5 TRBV6-5
CASSLSPNNEQFF - TRBJ2-1 TRBV28